One sample yielded the 28 T cell receptor beta chains listed below, sequenced in a study of a mutant IDH1 vaccine in newly diagnosed glioma. Profiling relied on immunoSEQ multiplex PCR, and the TCRdb table lists in-frame clones only, not all of them. Of about 44,000 clones listed, approximately 90% are singletons. Specified time point: week 23, last vaccination. With topical imiquimod, each dose of the vaccine consisted of 300 ug of mutant IDH1 20-mer peptide. Their antigens remain unidentified. The input for sequencing was PBMCs, taken from a glioma patient whose treatment included an IDH1 peptide vaccine. The receptors here all came from a man aged 50-60 years with glioma.

This clone was picked up one time. The chain recombines TRBV11-2 with TRBJ2-6, with 7 nucleotides matching TRBD1. The trim removed 5 bases at V and 6 bases at J, leaving 4 bases unmatched. The germline V gene has CDR1 SGHAT and CDR2 FQNNGV. CDR3 length: 14 residues. CDR3 in amino acids: CASSQGVVANVLTF. The CDR3 region has the DNA TGTGCCAGCAGCCAGGGGGTGGTGGCCAACGTCCTGACTTTC.

This clone was seen once. J is TRBJ1-5 and V is TRBV18; D remains ambiguous. Trimming shortened V by 1 base and J by 6 bases, and 7 bases separated the two germline ends. The germline V gene encodes CDR1 KGHSH and CDR2 LQKENI. The CDR3 extends over 13 amino acids. This CDR3 is CASSPQGFQPQHF. CDR3 DNA sequence: TGTGCCAGCTCACCACAAGGGTTTCAGCCCCAGCATTTT.

This chain connects TRBV11-2 to TRBJ1-1; D is perhaps TRBD1 (5 bases). This CDR3 is built from 15 residues. From germline, CDR1 is SGHAT and CDR2 FQNNGV. V gave up 2 bases and J gave up 5 bases, with 15 bases separating them. The chain's CDR3 is CASSLTLTERTEAFF. CDR3 sequence (DNA): TGTGCCAGCAGCTTAACCCTGACAGAGAGGACTGAAGCTTTCTTT.

This sequence joins TRBV19 and TRBJ1-1; no firm D call. The germline gives CDR1 LNHDA, CDR2 SQIVND (reference sequence). Between the trimmed V and J ends, which lost 0 bases and 4 bases, there was a span of 6 bases. The CDR3 is made up of 13 amino acids. In DNA, the CDR3 is TGTGCCAGTAGTATAGAGGGCGGCACTGAAGCTTTCTTT. This sequence encodes CASSIEGGTEAFF.

J is TRBJ2-2 and V is TRBV14; TRBD2 matches at 14 bases. The CDR3 totals 17 residues. Trimming cost V 1 base and J 5 bases; bases outside gene matches: 3. The V gene's germline CDR1 is SGHDN and CDR2 FVKESK. CDR3 residues: CASSQGGTSGGTGELFF. Written as DNA, the CDR3 is TGTGCCAGCAGCCAAGGAGGGACTAGCGGGGGTACCGGGGAGCTGTTTTTT.

This chain joins TRBV6-5 and TRBJ2-1; no clear D gene. The length of the CDR3 is 13 residues. Looked up from germline, CDR1 is MNHEY and CDR2 is SVGAGI. V lost 2 bases, J lost 7 bases, and 9 bases lay in between. The CDR3 nucleotides read TGTGCCAGCAGTTACGCGCGCGGTAATGAGCAGTTCTTC. Its protein product is CASSYARGNEQFF.

The gene calls are TRBV5-8 and TRBJ1-5, with D unclear. This CDR3 spans 16 amino acids. The germline V gene encodes CDR1 SGHTS and CDR2 YDEGEE. V lost 5 bases, J lost 4 bases, and 19 bases lay in between. CDR3 in amino acids: CASRNAPDRENQPQHF. The CDR3 bases are TGTGCCAGCAGAAACGCCCCGGATCGGGAGAATCAGCCCCAGCATTTT.

The V call is TRBV12-5, the J call TRBJ1-1; D is undetermined. In germline, CDR1 is LGHNT, CDR2 FRNRAP. Trimming pared 1 base from V and 5 bases from J, leaving 8 bases between. CDR3 size: 13 residues. The CDR3 bases are TGTGCTAGTGGTTTGGAGCCGGGAACTGAAGCTTTCTTT. It yields the protein CASGLEPGTEAFF.

The chain couples TRBV27 to TRBJ1-4; D is undetermined. Trimming took 3 bases from V and 0 from J, leaving 11 bases between them. The CDR3 totals 16 residues. Germline V gene sequence: CDR1 MNHEY, CDR2 SMNVEV (reference sequence). Here the CDR3 reads CASSFSSSATNEKLFF. The CDR3, as DNA: TGTGCCAGCAGTTTCTCTAGCAGTGCAACTAATGAAAAACTGTTTTTT. Full variable domain (rest looked up from reference TRBV27 and TRBJ1-4): EAQVTQNPRYLITVTGKKLTVTCSQNMNHEYMSWYRQDPGLGLRQIYYSMNVEVTDKGDVPEGYKVSRKEKRNFPLILESPSPNQTSLYFCASSFSSSATNEKLFFGSGTQLSVL.

The chain combines TRBV10-3 with TRBJ1-1; weak D call: TRBD1 (5 bases). The CDR3 sequence is 15 residues long. Deletions cut 3 bases from V and 3 bases from J, with 14 bases between. Germline loops: CDR1 ENHRY, CDR2 SYGVKD. CDR3 DNA sequence: TGTGCCATCAGTGATTTAGCAGGGTTGGACACTGAAGCTTTCTTT. Translating it yields CAISDLAGLDTEAFF.

The V gene is TRBV4-1, the J gene TRBJ1-5, with D possibly matching TRBD1 (5 bases). Trimming left V 4 bases short and J 9 bases short, with 22 bases between. The germline gives CDR1 MGHRA, CDR2 YSYEKL. There are 16 residues in the CDR3. CDR3 amino acids: CASSLSPRDGYGPQHF. CDR3 in DNA: TGCGCCAGCAGCCTTTCACCCCGGGACGGTTATGGGCCCCAGCATTTT.

CDR3 loop: CASSPRTSGYEQYF. The CDR3 DNA sequence: TGCGCCAGCAGCCCTCGGACTAGCGGGTACGAGCAGTACTTC. The chain is built from TRBV5-1 and TRBJ2-7, with TRBD2 identical over 11 bases. Germline CDR1 SGHRS, CDR2 YFSETQ. Losses at the gene ends were 4 bases for V and 4 bases for J; bases not matched to a gene: 4. CDR3 length equals 14 residues. Full variable domain (rest looked up from reference TRBV5-1 and TRBJ2-7): KAGVTQTPRYLIKTRGQQVTLSCSPISGHRSVSWYQQTPGQGLQFLFEYFSETQRNKGNFPGRFSGRQFSNSRSEMNVSTLELGDSALYLCASSPRTSGYEQYFGPGTRLTVT.

This chain connects TRBV15 to TRBJ2-1; 10 nucleotides line up with TRBD1. The ends lost 5 bases at V and 10 bases at J; junction bases unmatched: 8. The CDR3 spans 14 residues. Germline values: CDR1 LNHNV, CDR2 YYDKDF (reference sequence). The CDR3 sequence: CATSPRDRGYEQFF. The CDR3 DNA reads TGTGCCACCAGCCCGCGGGACAGGGGATACGAGCAGTTCTTC.

The chain combines TRBV7-6 with TRBJ1-5; D remains unclear. Trimming stripped 0 bases from V and 1 base from J, with 10 bases between. The germline CDR1 and CDR2 sequences are SGHVS and FNYEAQ. The CDR3 sequence is 16 residues long. The CDR3 region is CASSLAGFSSNQPQHF. The CDR3 DNA is TGTGCCAGCAGCTTAGCGGGTTTTAGCAGCAATCAGCCCCAGCATTTT.

The chain uses TRBV5-1 and TRBJ2-1; D uncertain. This CDR3 contains 12 residues. The V end lost 4 bases, the J end lost 10 bases, and 12 bases lay between the germline ends. Germline V CDR1 and CDR2: SGHRS, YFSETQ. The CDR3 DNA reads as TGCGCCAGCAGCAGGAACTCTGGGGAGCAGTTCTTC. Amino acid sequence: CASSRNSGEQFF.

V is TRBV5-1 and J is TRBJ2-7; D possibly corresponds to TRBD1 (7 bases). CDR3 length equals 14 residues. Trimming left V 2 bases short and J 7 bases short, with 16 bases between. Germline CDR1 reads SGHRS; CDR2 reads YFSETQ. CDR3 protein: CASSFGTEAGEQYF. In nucleotides, the CDR3 is TGCGCCAGCAGCTTCGGGACAGAGGCGGGGGAGCAGTACTTC.

The CDR3 loop is CASSVGTADSNQPQHF. The CDR3 DNA is TGCGCCAGCAGCGTCGGGACAGCGGATAGCAATCAGCCCCAGCATTTT. The chain joins TRBV5-1 to TRBJ1-5; 7 nucleotides align to TRBD1. The CDR3 runs to 16 residues. Germline-derived CDR1 and CDR2 are SGHRS and YFSETQ. The V gene end was trimmed by 4 bases and the J gene end by 0 bases; junction bases not matched to a gene: 7.

The chain recombines TRBV7-8 with TRBJ1-1, with TRBD1 matching over 9 bases. Germline trimming cut 0 bases from V and 3 bases from J; bases unmatched to any gene: 2. CDR3 length: 15 amino acids. Looked up from germline, CDR1 is SGHVS and CDR2 is FQNEAQ. CDR3 sequence: CASSLAGTGHTEAFF. In DNA form, the CDR3 reads TGTGCCAGCAGCTTAGCCGGGACAGGGCACACTGAAGCTTTCTTT.

The sample holds one count of this clone. In nucleotides, the CDR3 is TGTGCCAGCAGTTTTGACCGGGACCTCGATAATTCACCCCTCCACTTT. This sequence encodes CASSFDRDLDNSPLHF. The chain is built from TRBV6-5 and TRBJ1-6; a possible D gene is TRBD1 (5 bases). Between the trimmed V and J ends, which lost 4 bases and 5 bases, there was a span of 15 bases. The V gene's germline CDR1 is MNHEY and CDR2 SVGAGI. The CDR3 length is 16 residues.

The chain carries TRBV7-9 and TRBJ2-5; TRBD2 might be the D (6 bases). Germline V CDR1 and CDR2: SEHNR, FQNEAQ (reference sequence). The CDR3 sequence is 16 residues long. V gave up 2 bases and J gave up 2 bases, with 15 bases separating them. The CDR3 sequence is CASSLSSSGPQETQYF. The CDR3 nucleotides read TGTGCCAGCAGCTTAAGTTCCAGCGGGCCACAAGAGACCCAGTACTTC.

The CDR3 is CATFRRSGANVLTF. The CDR3 nucleotides are TGTGCCACCTTCCGCCGATCTGGGGCCAACGTCCTGACTTTC. The V gene is TRBV28, the J gene TRBJ2-6, with D unclear. Per the germline V gene, CDR1 is MDHEN and CDR2 is SYDVKM. V was trimmed by 10 bases and J by 1 base, leaving 11 bases between them. The CDR3 is 14 amino acids.

V usage is TRBV10-3 and J usage is TRBJ2-7; D gene ambiguous. Trimming removed 2 bases from V and 2 bases from J, with 4 bases in between. Per the germline V gene, CDR1 is ENHRY and CDR2 is SYGVKD. The length of the CDR3 is 12 residues. CDR3 residues: CAISEHTYEQYF. The CDR3 nucleotides read TGTGCCATCAGTGAGCACACCTACGAGCAGTACTTC.

A few counts support this clone. The CDR3 DNA follows: TGTGCCAGCAGTAAGGGGGACAGGCGAAACACCATATATTTT. Translating it yields CASSKGDRRNTIYF. The chain couples TRBV6-5 to TRBJ1-3; 8 nucleotides agree with TRBD1. The CDR3 loop spans 14 amino acids. Per germline, CDR1 MNHEY and CDR2 SVGAGI. The ends lost 5 bases at V and 5 bases at J; junction bases unmatched: 5.

V usage is TRBV4-1 and J usage is TRBJ2-2; D is perhaps TRBD1 (6 bases). The CDR3 runs 14 residues. The V gene's germline CDR1 is MGHRA and CDR2 YSYEKL. Trimming left V 2 bases short and J 5 bases short, with 9 bases between. The CDR3 here is CASSQPGATGELFF. The CDR3 DNA reads TGCGCCAGCAGCCAACCAGGGGCAACCGGGGAGCTGTTTTTT.

This chain links TRBV4-1 with TRBJ1-2, with TRBD1 identical over 7 bases. Per germline, CDR1 MGHRA and CDR2 YSYEKL. The CDR3 has 16 amino acids. V dropped 4 bases and J dropped 2; count of bases not matched to a gene: 10. CDR3 bases: TGCGCCAGCAGCCCAATGACAGGGCGTGGGAACTATGGCTACACCTTC. This sequence encodes CASSPMTGRGNYGYTF.

The chain's CDR3 is CASSPGLDDNEQFF. The CDR3 nucleotides read TGTGCCAGCAGCCCGGGACTAGACGACAATGAGCAGTTCTTC. The V gene is TRBV2, the J gene TRBJ2-1; 8 bases agree with TRBD2. This CDR3 contains 14 residues. Losses at the gene ends were 6 bases for V and 5 bases for J; bases not matched to a gene: 6. CDR1 and CDR2 (germline): SNHLY, FYNNEI. The whole variable domain, filled in from reference TRBV2 and TRBJ2-1, reads EPEVTQTPSHQVTQMGQEVILRCVPISNHLYFYWYRQILGQKVEFLVSFYNNEISEKSEIFDDQFSVERPDGSNFTLKIRSTKLEDSAMYFCASSPGLDDNEQFFGPGTRLTVL.

This clone was recorded once. This CDR3 is CASSSSDRGYEQYF. The CDR3 nucleotides are TGTGCCAGCAGTTCCTCGGACAGGGGTTACGAGCAGTACTTC. The J gene is TRBJ2-7, the V gene TRBV6-5; 9 bases map to TRBD1. With 4 bases clipped from V and 4 bases from J, the junction kept 5 bases outside the gene matches. The germline CDR1 and CDR2 sequences are MNHEY and SVGAGI. This CDR3 spans 14 amino acids.

This chain connects TRBV7-2 to TRBJ2-7; the D is unclear. V gave up 4 bases and J gave up 3 bases, with 7 bases separating them. The CDR3 contains 12 residues. The V gene's germline CDR1 is SGHTA and CDR2 FQGNSA. CDR3 residues: CASSWRGYEQYF. The CDR3 DNA reads as TGTGCCAGCAGCTGGCGCGGCTACGAGCAGTACTTC.